Listed below are T cell receptor beta chains from one sample, sequenced in a study of metastatic and nonmetastatic thyroid tumors. TCRdb reprocessed the PCR reads using MiXCR. The repertoire holds around 15,000 clones, with 15% to 20% as singletons. The sample comprised blood. Receptors were obtained from a female donor with papillary thyroid cancer or a benign thyroid nodule (not recorded which). Some clones in this sample may be carry-over from other donors' samples. Each CDR3 is given with its conserved first and last residue. D genes are given only for firm matches. Not all rows give a size; the values are once, few, many and, for expanded clones, a class.

>TRBV19|.|medium-sized|TRBJ2-7
CASSSGTRYEQYF
TGTGCCAGTAGTTCCGGGACCCGATACGAGCAGTACTTC
>TRBV5-4|TRBD2|many|TRBJ2-1
CASSSRLAGGPDEQFF
TGTGCCAGCAGCTCCCGGCTAGCGGGAGGGCCCGATGAGCAGTTCTTC
>TRBV24-1|TRBD1|many|TRBJ1-2
CATSDNKVQGAVSGYTF
TGTGCCACCAGTGACAATAAGGTACAGGGGGCGGTAAGTGGCTACACCTTC
>TRBV29-1|.|many|TRBJ2-7
CSVGRGPYEQYF
TGCAGCGTTGGCAGGGGCCCCTACGAGCAGTACTTC
>TRBV7-2|.|many|TRBJ2-7
CASSLRRDGYEQYF
TGTGCCAGCAGCTTAAGGCGGGACGGCTACGAGCAGTACTTC
>TRBV28|.|few|TRBJ1-2
CASSLPDVVDTF
TGTGCCAGCAGCCTGCCGGACGTTGTGGACACCTTC
>TRBV6-1|TRBD2|medium-sized|TRBJ2-3
CASSLAGAEPTDTQYF
TGTGCCAGCAGCCTAGCGGGAGCGGAACCCACAGATACGCAGTATTTT
>TRBV6-5|TRBD1|.|TRBJ2-7
CASSSRGGGQESYEQYF
TGTGCCAGTAGTTCCCGAGGTGGGGGACAGGAGTCCTACGAGCAGTACTTC
>TRBV25-1|TRBD1|few|TRBJ1-6
CASSELRTGVSPLHF
TGTGCCAGCAGTGAATTGAGGACAGGGGTCTCACCCCTCCACTTT
>TRBV20-1|.|medium-sized|TRBJ2-3
CSASGLASGTDTQYF
TGCAGTGCTAGCGGACTGGCTTCGGGCACAGATACGCAGTATTTT
>TRBV20-1|TRBD2|.|TRBJ2-7
CSARTSGRPQPLYEQYF
TGCAGTGCTAGGACTAGCGGGAGGCCCCAACCGCTCTACGAGCAGTACTTC
>TRBV20-1|.|.|TRBJ1-2
CSASKGGGALYGYTF
TGCAGTGCTTCTAAAGGAGGGGGGGCCCTATATGGCTACACCTTC
>TRBV11-3|.|.|TRBJ2-2
CASSLGIGRTALFTGELFF
TGTGCCAGCAGTTTAGGGATCGGTCGGACAGCCCTCTTCACCGGGGAGCTGTTTTTT
>TRBV12-3/TRBV12-4|.|few|TRBJ2-7
CASSLNTAGEQYF
TGTGCCAGCAGCTTGAATACAGCGGGCGAGCAGTACTTC
>TRBV11-2|TRBD2|.|TRBJ2-7
CVSGGGVVGRLGYEQYF
TGTGTCAGCGGGGGAGGGGTGGTCGGGAGGCTCGGGTACGAGCAGTACTTC
>TRBV6-1|TRBD2|medium-sized|TRBJ2-7
CASSDLLAENYEQYF
TGTGCCAGCAGTGACCTACTAGCGGAAAACTACGAGCAGTACTTC
>TRBV2|.|medium-sized|TRBJ2-5
CASTREQGGPQYF
TGTGCCAGTACCCGGGAACAGGGTGGTCCCCAGTACTTC
>TRBV2|TRBD2|many|TRBJ2-6
CASRLAGGAGANVLTF
TGTGCCAGTCGACTAGCGGGAGGGGCTGGGGCCAACGTCCTGACTTTC
>TRBV6-5|TRBD2|few|TRBJ2-3
CASSYGGESAEEDTQYF
TGTGCCAGCAGTTACGGGGGGGAGTCCGCAGAAGAAGATACGCAGTATTTT
>TRBV7-8|.|many|TRBJ2-5
CATQGGGLGETQYF
TGTGCCACCCAAGGGGGGGGGTTGGGAGAGACCCAGTACTTC
>TRBV19|TRBD1|many|TRBJ2-6
CASSLAGGGGEANVLTF
TGTGCCAGTAGTCTTGCAGGGGGCGGAGGCGAGGCCAACGTCCTGACTTTC
>TRBV5-1|.|.|TRBJ1-2
CASSLAGQYFYTF
TGCGCCAGCAGCTTGGCCGGGCAGTACTTCTACACCTTC
>TRBV4-2|TRBD2|.|TRBJ2-7
CASSPTASGSSYEQYF
TGTGCCAGCAGCCCCACAGCGAGCGGGAGCTCCTACGAGCAGTACTTC
>TRBV7-2|.|.|TRBJ2-3
CASSLGADTQYF
TGTGCCAGCAGCTTAGGGGCAGATACGCAGTATTTT
>TRBV24-1|.|medium-sized|TRBJ2-7
CATSGREAGDREQYF
TGTGCCACCAGTGGCCGCGAGGCTGGCGATCGCGAGCAGTACTTC
>TRBV28|TRBD1|many|TRBJ2-5
CASSRNRGRGETQYF
TGTGCCAGCAGTCGAAACAGGGGTCGCGGGGAGACCCAGTACTTC
>TRBV2|.|few|TRBJ2-2
CASIGGPNTGELFF
TGTGCCAGCATTGGGGGCCCGAACACCGGGGAGCTGTTTTTT
>TRBV18|.|many|TRBJ2-3
CASSPRGVEAQYF
TGTGCCAGCTCACCTAGGGGGGTCGAGGCGCAGTATTTT
>TRBV28|.|medium-sized|TRBJ2-1
CASSHPRGGNNEQFF
TGTGCCAGCAGTCACCCCAGGGGGGGGAACAATGAGCAGTTCTTC
>TRBV28|.|few|TRBJ1-5
CASSLWTVKFHPQHF
TGTGCCAGCAGTTTGTGGACAGTGAAATTTCATCCCCAGCATTTT
>TRBV6-5|.|.|TRBJ2-7
CASSSRWNEQYF
TGTGCCAGCAGTTCTCGGTGGAACGAGCAGTACTTC
>TRBV5-1|TRBD2|many|TRBJ2-1
CASKPGGVHEQFF
TGCGCCAGCAAACCGGGGGGGGTTCATGAGCAGTTCTTC
>TRBV5-1|TRBD1|.|TRBJ1-1
CASSPRDRENTEAFF
TGCGCCAGCAGCCCGAGGGACAGAGAGAACACTGAAGCTTTCTTT
>TRBV7-2|.|many|TRBJ1-3
CASSLFRSSGNTIYF
TGTGCCAGCAGCTTATTCCGGAGCTCTGGAAACACCATATATTTT
>TRBV20-1|TRBD2|many|TRBJ2-5
CSARTLAGGLETQYF
TGCAGTGCTAGGACACTAGCGGGAGGTCTGGAGACCCAGTACTTC
>TRBV20-1|TRBD2|many|TRBJ2-1
CSANRGLEGDNEQFF
TGCAGTGCTAACCGGGGACTAGAGGGGGACAATGAGCAGTTCTTC
>TRBV9|.|many|TRBJ2-3
CASSPNPSSDTDTQYF
TGTGCCAGCAGCCCGAACCCCTCGAGCGACACAGATACGCAGTATTTT
>TRBV27|TRBD2|medium-sized|TRBJ2-7
CASSVLAGPYEQYF
TGTGCCAGCAGTGTACTAGCGGGCCCCTACGAGCAGTACTTC
>TRBV6-1|.|medium-sized|TRBJ1-2
CASSQEGTLYGYTF
TGTGCCAGCAGCCAAGAAGGGACCCTTTATGGCTACACCTTC
>TRBV20-1|.|many|TRBJ2-7
CSARDSGGWDYEQYF
TGCAGTGCTAGAGATTCTGGGGGGTGGGATTACGAGCAGTACTTC
>TRBV5-1|TRBD2|medium-sized|TRBJ2-7
CASSLAPWASGGSYEQYF
TGCGCCAGCAGCTTGGCGCCGTGGGCTAGCGGTGGATCCTACGAGCAGTACTTC